The clone carrying this TCR beta chain was detected only once. The data were taken from a study of blood T cell repertoires in COVID-19. From germline, CDR1 is KGHDR and CDR2 SFDVKD. Trimming cost V 3 bases and J 2 bases; bases outside gene matches: 5. There are 15 residues in the CDR3. TCRdb keeps only in-frame clones here, not all; method: immunoSEQ multiplex PCR. The table lists some 320,000 clones, 85% of them singletons. Clinical history reported by participants formed the basis on which cohorts were assigned. The source is a woman aged 25 to 45 who had been exposed to COVID-19. The specimen was PBMCs or T cells enriched from blood (not recorded which). This rearrangement joins TRBV24-1 to TRBJ2-7, with 8 bases fitting TRBD2. This chain's CDR3 is CATSDPGRATYEQYF. The CDR3 DNA reads TGTGCCACCAGTGATCCCGGGAGGGCTACCTACGAGCAGTACTTC.